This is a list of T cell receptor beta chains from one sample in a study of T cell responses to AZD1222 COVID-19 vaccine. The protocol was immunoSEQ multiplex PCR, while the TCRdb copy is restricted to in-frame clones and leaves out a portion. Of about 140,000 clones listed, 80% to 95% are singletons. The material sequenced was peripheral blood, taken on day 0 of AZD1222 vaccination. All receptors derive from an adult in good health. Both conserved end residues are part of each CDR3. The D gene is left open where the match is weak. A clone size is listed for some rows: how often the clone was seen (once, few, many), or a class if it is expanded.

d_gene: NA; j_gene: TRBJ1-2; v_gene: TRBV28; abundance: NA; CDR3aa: CASRRTRYGYTF; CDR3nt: TGTGCCAGCAGACGAACTAGGTATGGCTACACCTTC
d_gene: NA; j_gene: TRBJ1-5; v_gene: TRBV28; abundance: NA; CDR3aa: CASSLGDNYQPQHF; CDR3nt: TGTGCCAGCAGTTTGGGGGACAACTATCAGCCCCAGCATTTT
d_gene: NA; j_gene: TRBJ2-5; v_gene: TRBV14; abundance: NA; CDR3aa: CASSHSSSGTNLETQYF; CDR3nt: TGTGCCAGCAGCCACTCAAGTTCGGGCACCAACTTAGAGACCCAGTACTTC
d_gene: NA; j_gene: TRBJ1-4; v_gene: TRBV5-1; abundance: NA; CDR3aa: CASSNPGLQSEKLFF; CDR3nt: TGCGCCAGCAGCAATCCGGGACTTCAGTCTGAAAAACTGTTTTTT
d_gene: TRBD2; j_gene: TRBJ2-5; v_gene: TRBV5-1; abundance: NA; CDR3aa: CASRNLLRLAGGGETQYF; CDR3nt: TGCGCCAGCCGGAATCTTTTGCGTCTAGCGGGAGGGGGAGAGACCCAGTACTTC
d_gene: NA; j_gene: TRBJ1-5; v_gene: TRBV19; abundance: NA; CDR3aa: CASSFDGHQPQHF; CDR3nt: TGTGCCAGTAGTTTTGACGGGCATCAGCCCCAGCATTTT
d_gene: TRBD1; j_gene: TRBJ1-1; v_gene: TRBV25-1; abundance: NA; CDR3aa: CASSGRGQGEAFF; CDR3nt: TGTGCCAGCAGTGGGAGGGGGCAAGGTGAAGCTTTCTTT
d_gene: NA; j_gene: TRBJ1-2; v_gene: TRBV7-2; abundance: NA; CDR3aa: CASSPSSRQRSYGYTF; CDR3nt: TGTGCCAGCAGCCCATCTTCGCGACAGAGAAGCTATGGCTACACCTTC
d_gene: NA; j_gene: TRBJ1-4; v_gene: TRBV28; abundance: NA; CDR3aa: CASSLRGGAEEKLFF; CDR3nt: TGTGCCAGCAGTTTAAGGGGGGGGGCTGAGGAAAAACTGTTTTTT
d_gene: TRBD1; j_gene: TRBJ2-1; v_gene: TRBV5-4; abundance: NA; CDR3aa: CASSPGTGSSNEQFF; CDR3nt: TGTGCCAGCAGCCCCGGGACAGGGTCCAGCAATGAGCAGTTCTTC
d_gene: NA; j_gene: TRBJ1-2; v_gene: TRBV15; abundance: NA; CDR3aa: CATSRDKWVAGNYGYTF; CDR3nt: TGTGCCACCAGCAGAGATAAATGGGTTGCCGGGAACTATGGCTACACCTTC
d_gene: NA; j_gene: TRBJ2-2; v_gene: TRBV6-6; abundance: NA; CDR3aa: CASSYPRGTSTGELFF; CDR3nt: TGTGCCAGCAGTTACCCTAGAGGGACGAGCACCGGGGAGCTGTTTTTT
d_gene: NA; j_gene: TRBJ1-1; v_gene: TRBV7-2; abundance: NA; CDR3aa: CASSPPGGRNTEAFF; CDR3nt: TGTGCCAGCAGCCCCCCCGGAGGGAGAAACACTGAAGCTTTCTTT
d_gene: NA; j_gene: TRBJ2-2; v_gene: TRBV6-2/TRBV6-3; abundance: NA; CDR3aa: CASSKGGLITGELFF; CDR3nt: TGTGCCAGCAGCAAGGGGGGACTAATCACCGGGGAGCTGTTTTTT
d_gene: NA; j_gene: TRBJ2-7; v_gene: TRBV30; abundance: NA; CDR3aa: CAWSVSGYEQYF; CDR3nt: TGTGCCTGGAGTGTAAGTGGCTACGAGCAGTACTTC
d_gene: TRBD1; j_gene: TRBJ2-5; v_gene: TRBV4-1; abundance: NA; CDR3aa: CASSPGGKETQYF; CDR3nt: TGCGCCAGCAGCCCAGGGGGCAAGGAGACCCAGTACTTC
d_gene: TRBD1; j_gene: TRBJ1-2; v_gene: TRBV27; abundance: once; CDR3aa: CASSSGPGQGPGGYTF; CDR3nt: TGTGCCAGCAGTTCCGGACCGGGACAGGGTCCTGGAGGCTACACCTTC
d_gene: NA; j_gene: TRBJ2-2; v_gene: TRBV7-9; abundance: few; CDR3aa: CASSHPGRRAGELFF; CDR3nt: TGTGCCAGCAGCCACCCGGGACGAAGGGCCGGGGAGCTGTTTTTT
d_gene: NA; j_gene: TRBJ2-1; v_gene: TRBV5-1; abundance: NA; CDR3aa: CASSPSPEGSYNEQFF; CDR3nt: TGCGCCAGCAGCCCGTCACCTGAGGGCTCCTACAATGAGCAGTTCTTC
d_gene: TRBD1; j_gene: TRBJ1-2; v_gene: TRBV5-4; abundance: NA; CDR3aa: CASSLGTGAYGYTF; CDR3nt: TGTGCCAGCAGCTTGGGGACAGGGGCCTATGGCTACACCTTC
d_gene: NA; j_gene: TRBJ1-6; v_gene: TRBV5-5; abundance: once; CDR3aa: CASSLADNSPLHF; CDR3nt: TGTGCCAGCAGCTTGGCAGATAATTCACCCCTCCACTTT
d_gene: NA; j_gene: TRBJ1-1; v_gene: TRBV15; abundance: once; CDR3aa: CATRRDLGGTEAFF; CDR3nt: TGTGCCACCAGGAGAGACCTCGGAGGGACTGAAGCTTTCTTT
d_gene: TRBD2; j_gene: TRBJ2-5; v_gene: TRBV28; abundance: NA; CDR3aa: CASSLLLAGERLETQYF; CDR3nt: TGTGCCAGCAGCCTCCTACTAGCGGGAGAACGGTTAGAGACCCAGTACTTC
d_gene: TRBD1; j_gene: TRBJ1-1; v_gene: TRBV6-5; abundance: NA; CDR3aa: CASRTGLNTEAFF; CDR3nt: TGTGCCAGCAGGACAGGGCTGAACACTGAAGCTTTCTTT
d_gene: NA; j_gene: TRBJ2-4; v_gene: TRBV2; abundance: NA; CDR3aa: CASSESTIKNIQYF; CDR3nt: TGTGCCAGCAGTGAATCGACTATTAAAAACATTCAGTACTTC
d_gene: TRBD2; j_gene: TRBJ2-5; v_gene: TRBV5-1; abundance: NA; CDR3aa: CASSPGGSGRETQYF; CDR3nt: TGCGCCAGCAGCCCCGGGGGTAGCGGGAGGGAGACCCAGTACTTC
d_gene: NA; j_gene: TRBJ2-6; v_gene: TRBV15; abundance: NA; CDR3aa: CATSRAGSGSGANVLTF; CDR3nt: TGTGCCACCAGCAGGGCAGGGTCAGGATCTGGGGCCAACGTCCTGACTTTC
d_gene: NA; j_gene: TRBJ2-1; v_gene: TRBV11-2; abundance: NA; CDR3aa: CASSLEGGLYNEQFF; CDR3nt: TGTGCCAGCAGCTTAGAGGGGGGCCTCTACAATGAGCAGTTCTTC
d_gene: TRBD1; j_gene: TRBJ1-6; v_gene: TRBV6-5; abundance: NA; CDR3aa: CASSPTGTVNSPLHF; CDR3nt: TGTGCCAGCAGTCCCACCGGGACAGTTAATTCACCCCTCCACTTT
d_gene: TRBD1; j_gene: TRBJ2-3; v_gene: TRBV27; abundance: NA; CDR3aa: CASSSPGGRTDTQYF; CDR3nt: TGTGCCAGCAGTTCGCCAGGGGGCAGGACAGATACGCAGTATTTT
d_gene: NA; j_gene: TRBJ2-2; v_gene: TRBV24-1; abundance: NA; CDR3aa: CATSPRSNTGELFF; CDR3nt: TGTGCCACCAGCCCCCGCTCTAACACCGGGGAGCTGTTTTTT
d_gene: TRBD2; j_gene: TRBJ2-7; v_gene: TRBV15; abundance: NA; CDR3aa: CATSRERPSGRYEQYF; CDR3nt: TGTGCCACCAGCAGAGAAAGGCCTAGCGGGAGATACGAGCAGTACTTC
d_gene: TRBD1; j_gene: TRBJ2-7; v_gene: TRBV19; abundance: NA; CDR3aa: CASSIVRDSYEQYF; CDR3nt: TGTGCCAGTAGTATAGTACGGGACAGCTACGAGCAGTACTTC
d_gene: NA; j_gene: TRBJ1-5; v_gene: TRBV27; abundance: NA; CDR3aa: CASSLRDSNQPQHF; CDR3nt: TGTGCCAGCAGTTTAAGGGATAGCAATCAGCCCCAGCATTTT
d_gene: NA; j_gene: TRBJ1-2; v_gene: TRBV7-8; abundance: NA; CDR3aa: CASSPLRRINYGYTF; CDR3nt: TGTGCCAGCAGCCCCCTTCGCAGAATTAACTATGGCTACACCTTC
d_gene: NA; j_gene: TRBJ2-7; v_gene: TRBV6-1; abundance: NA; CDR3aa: CASSDRGREQYF; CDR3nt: TGTGCCAGCAGTGACAGAGGTCGCGAGCAGTACTTC